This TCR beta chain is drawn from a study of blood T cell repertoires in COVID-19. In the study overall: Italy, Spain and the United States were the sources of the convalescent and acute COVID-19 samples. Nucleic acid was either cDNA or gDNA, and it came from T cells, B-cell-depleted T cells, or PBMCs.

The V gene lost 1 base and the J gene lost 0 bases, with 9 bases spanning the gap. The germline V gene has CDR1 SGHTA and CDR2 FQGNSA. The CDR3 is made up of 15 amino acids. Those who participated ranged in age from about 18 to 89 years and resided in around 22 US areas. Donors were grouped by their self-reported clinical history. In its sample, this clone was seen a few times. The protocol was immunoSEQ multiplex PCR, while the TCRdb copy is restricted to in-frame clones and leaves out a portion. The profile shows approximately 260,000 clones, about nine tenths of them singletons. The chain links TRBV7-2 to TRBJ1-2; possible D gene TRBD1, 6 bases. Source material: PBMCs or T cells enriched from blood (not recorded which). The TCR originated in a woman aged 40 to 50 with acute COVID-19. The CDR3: CASSLDTGSNYGYTF. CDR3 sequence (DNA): TGTGCCAGCAGCTTAGATACAGGGTCTAACTATGGCTACACCTTC.